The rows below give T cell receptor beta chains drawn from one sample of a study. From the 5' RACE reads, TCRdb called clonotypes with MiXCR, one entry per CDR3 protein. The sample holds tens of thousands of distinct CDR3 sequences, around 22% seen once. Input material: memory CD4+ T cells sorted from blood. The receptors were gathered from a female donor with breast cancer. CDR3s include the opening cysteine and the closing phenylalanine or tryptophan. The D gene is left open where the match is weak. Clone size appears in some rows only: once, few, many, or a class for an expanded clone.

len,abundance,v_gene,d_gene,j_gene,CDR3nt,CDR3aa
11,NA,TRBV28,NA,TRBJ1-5,TGTGCCAGCAGTTTAGTCCAGCCCCAGCATTTT,CASSLVQPQHF
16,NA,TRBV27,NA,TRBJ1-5,TGTGCCAGCAGTTTAAGGGGCTATTATAGCAATCAGCCCCAGCATTTT,CASSLRGYYSNQPQHF
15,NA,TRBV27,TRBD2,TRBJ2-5,TGTGCCAGCAGTTTTAGAGCGGGGGGGCAAGAGACCCAGTACTTC,CASSFRAGGQETQYF
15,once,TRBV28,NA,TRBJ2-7,TGTGCCAGCAGTCTCACCCCCGGGACCCAATACGAGCAGTACTTC,CASSLTPGTQYEQYF
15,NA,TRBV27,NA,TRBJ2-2,TGTGCCAGCAGTCCCAACCCACACAAGACCGGGGAGCTGTTTTTT,CASSPNPHKTGELFF
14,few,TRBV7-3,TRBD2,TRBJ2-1,TGTGCCAGCAGCCCGGGACTACGGAGTAATGAGCAGTTCTTC,CASSPGLRSNEQFF
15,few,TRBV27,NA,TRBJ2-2,TGTGCCAGTTTCTCGACTCTAGCGACTACCGGGGAGCTGTTTTTT,CASFSTLATTGELFF
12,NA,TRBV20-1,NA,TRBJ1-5,TGCAGTGCTATGGGGGGCAATCAGCCCCAGCATTTT,CSAMGGNQPQHF
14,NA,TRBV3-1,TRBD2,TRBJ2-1,TGTGCCAGCGGCCCCGGGACTAGCGGCAATGAGCAGTTCTTC,CASGPGTSGNEQFF
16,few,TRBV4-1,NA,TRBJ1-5,TGCGCCAGCAGCCAAGATAGGAGAAGTGGCAATCAGCCCCAGCATTTT,CASSQDRRSGNQPQHF
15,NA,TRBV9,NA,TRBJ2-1,TGTGCCAGCAGCCAGCGGGCCTCCGATTACAATGAGCAGTTCTTC,CASSQRASDYNEQFF
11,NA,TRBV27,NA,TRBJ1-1,TGTGCCAGCAGTCGGGGGATTGAAGCTTTCTTT,CASSRGIEAFF
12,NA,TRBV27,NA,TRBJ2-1,TGTGCCAGCAGTTTGGGGCAAAAGGAGCAGTTCTTC,CASSLGQKEQFF
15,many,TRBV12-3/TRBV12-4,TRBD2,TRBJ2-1,TGTGCCAGCAGGCGATCGGGACTACCCTACAATGAGCAGTTCTTC,CASRRSGLPYNEQFF
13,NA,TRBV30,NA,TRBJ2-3,TGTGCCTGGAGTGAGGTGGGGTTGAGAACGCAGTATTTT,CAWSEVGLRTQYF
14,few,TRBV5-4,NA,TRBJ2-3,TGTGCCAGCAGCTCCCGAGGGTACACAGATACGCAGTATTTT,CASSSRGYTDTQYF